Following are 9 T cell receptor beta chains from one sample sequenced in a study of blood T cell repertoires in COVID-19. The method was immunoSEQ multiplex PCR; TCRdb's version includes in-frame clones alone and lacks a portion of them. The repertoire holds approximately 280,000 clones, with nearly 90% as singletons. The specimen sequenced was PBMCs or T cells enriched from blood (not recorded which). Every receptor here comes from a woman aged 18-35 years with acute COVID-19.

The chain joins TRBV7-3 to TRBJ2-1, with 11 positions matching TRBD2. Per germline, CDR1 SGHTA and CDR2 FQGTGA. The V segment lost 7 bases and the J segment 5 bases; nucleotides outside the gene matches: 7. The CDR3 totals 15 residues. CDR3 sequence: CASTEGTSGNNEQFF. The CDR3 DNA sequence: TGTGCCAGCACCGAAGGGACTAGCGGAAACAATGAGCAGTTCTTC.

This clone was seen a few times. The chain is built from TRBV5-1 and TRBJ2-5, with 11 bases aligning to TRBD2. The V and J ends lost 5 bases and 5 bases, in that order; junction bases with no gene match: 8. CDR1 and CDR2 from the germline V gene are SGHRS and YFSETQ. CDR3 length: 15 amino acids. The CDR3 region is CASSRTSGSWETQYF. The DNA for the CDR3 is TGCGCCAGCAGTCGAACTAGCGGGAGCTGGGAGACCCAGTACTTC.

The CDR3 DNA is TGTGCCAGCAGTTTATTTCCGGGAGGCGGCTATGGCTACACCTTC. Its protein is CASSLFPGGGYGYTF. The V call is TRBV27, the J call TRBJ1-2; D not certain. The germline V gene has CDR1 MNHEY and CDR2 SMNVEV (reference sequence). V was shortened by 1 base and J by 4 bases, with 13 bases between the two germline ends. The CDR3 has 15 residues.

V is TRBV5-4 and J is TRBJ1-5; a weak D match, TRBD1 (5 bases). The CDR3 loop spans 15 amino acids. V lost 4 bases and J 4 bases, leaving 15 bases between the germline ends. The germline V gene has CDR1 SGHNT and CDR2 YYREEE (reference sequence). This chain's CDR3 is CASSPDLGVNQPQHF. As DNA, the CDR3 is TGTGCCAGCAGCCCCGACTTAGGGGTTAATCAGCCCCAGCATTTT. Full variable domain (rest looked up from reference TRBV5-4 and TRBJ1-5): ETGVTQSPTHLIKTRGQQVTLRCSSQSGHNTVSWYQQALGQGPQFIFQYYREEENGRGNFPPRFSGLQFPNYSSELNVNALELDDSALYLCASSPDLGVNQPQHFGDGTRLSIL.

In DNA, the CDR3 is TGTGCCAGCAGCTTAGTCAGGACAGGGCGCACAGATACGCAGTATTTT. Translation gives CASSLVRTGRTDTQYF. The rearrangement joins TRBV7-6 to TRBJ2-3; 8 nucleotides line up with TRBD1. The germline CDR1 and CDR2 sequences are SGHVS and FNYEAQ. This CDR3 has 16 amino acids. The V and J ends lost 1 base and 1 base, in that order; junction bases with no gene match: 4.

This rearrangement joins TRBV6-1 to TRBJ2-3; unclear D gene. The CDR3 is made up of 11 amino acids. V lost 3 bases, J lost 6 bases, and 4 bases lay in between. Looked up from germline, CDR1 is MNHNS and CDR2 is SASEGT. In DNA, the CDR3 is TGTGCCAGCAGTGATAGTGATACGCAGTATTTT. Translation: CASSDSDTQYF.

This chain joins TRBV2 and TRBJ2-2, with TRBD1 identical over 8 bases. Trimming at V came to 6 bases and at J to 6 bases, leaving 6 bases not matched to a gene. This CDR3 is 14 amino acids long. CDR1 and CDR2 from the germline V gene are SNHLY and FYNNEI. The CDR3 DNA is TGTGCCAGCAGGAATAGACAGGGGTCCGGGGAGCTGTTTTTT. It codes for CASRNRQGSGELFF.

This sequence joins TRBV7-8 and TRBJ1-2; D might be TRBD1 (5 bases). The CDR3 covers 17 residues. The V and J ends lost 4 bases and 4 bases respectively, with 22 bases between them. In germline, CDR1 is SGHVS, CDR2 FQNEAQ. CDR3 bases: TGTGCCAGCAGCTCCTTTGACCGACAAAGGGGTTCCTATGGCTACACCTTC. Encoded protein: CASSSFDRQRGSYGYTF. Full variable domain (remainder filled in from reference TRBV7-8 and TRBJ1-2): GAGVSQSPRYKVAKRGQDVALRCDPISGHVSLFWYQQALGQGPEFLTYFQNEAQLDKSGLPSDRFFAERPEGSVSTLKIQRTQQEDSAVYLCASSSFDRQRGSYGYTFGSGTRLTVV.

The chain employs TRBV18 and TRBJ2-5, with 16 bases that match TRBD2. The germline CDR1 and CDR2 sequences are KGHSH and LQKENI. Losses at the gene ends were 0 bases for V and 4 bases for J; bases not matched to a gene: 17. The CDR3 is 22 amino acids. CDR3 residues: CASSPPHRTLGLAGGPPETQYF. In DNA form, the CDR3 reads TGTGCCAGCTCACCACCTCATAGGACGCTGGGACTAGCGGGAGGGCCTCCAGAGACCCAGTACTTC. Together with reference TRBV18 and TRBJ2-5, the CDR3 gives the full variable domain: NAGVMQNPRHLVRRRGQEARLRCSPMKGHSHVYWYRQLPEEGLKFMVYLQKENIIDESGMPKERFSAEFPKEGPSILRIQQVVRGDSAAYFCASSPPHRTLGLAGGPPETQYFGPGTRLLVL.